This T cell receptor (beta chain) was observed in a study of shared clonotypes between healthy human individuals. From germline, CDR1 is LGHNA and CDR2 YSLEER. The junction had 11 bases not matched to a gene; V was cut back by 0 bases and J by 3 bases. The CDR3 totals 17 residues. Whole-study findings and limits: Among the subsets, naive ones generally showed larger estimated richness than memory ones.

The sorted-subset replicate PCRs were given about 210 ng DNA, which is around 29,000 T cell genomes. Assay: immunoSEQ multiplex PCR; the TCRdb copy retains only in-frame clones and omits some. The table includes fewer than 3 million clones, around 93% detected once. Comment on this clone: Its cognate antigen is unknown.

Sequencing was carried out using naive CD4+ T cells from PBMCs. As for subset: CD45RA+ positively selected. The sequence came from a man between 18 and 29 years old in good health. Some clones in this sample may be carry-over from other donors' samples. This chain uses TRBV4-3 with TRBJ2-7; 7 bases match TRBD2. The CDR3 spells CASSQEFKASGRYEQYF. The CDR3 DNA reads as TGCGCCAGCAGCCAAGAGTTTAAGGCTAGCGGTCGCTACGAGCAGTACTTC.